The rows below give T cell receptor beta chains drawn from one sample of a study of identical twins. TCRdb independently ran MiXCR on the 5' RACE reads; one entry per CDR3 protein. The sample comprises roughly 710,000 distinct CDR3 sequences, roughly 6.2% of which are singletons, and approximately 2% rests with the top ten. The specimen was naive T cells sorted from blood. The receptors come from a man aged 18 to 29 in good health. CDR3s include the opening cysteine and the closing phenylalanine or tryptophan. The D gene is left open where the match is weak. Expanded clones are given a class, and other clones once, few, many or no size at all.

TRBJ1-6,many,TRBD1,TRBV12-3/TRBV12-4,TGTGCCAGCAGTTTGGGGACAGGCAGCTCACCCCTCCACTTT,CASSLGTGSSPLHF
TRBJ1-2,few,-,TRBV20-1,TGCAGTGCTGGCGAGGGGACACTCGTGGGCTACACCTTC,CSAGEGTLVGYTF
TRBJ2-4,-,-,TRBV20-1,TGCAGTGCGGCGAGTATGGAGAGTGGAAACATTCAGTACTTC,CSAASMESGNIQYF
TRBJ2-7,few,TRBD2,TRBV28,TGTGCCAGCACCCCAGGGACTAGAGGCTACGAGCAGTACTTC,CASTPGTRGYEQYF
TRBJ2-2,-,-,TRBV5-1,TGCGCCAGCAGCTTGGTAGGAACCCGGGAGCTGTTTTTT,CASSLVGTRELFF
TRBJ2-6,-,-,TRBV18,TGTGCCAGCTCACCACCGAACACTGGGGCCAACGTCCTGACTTTC,CASSPPNTGANVLTF
TRBJ1-4,many,TRBD1,TRBV6-1,TGTGCCAGCAGTCGGTCAGACAGGGGAAATGAAAAACTGTTTTTT,CASSRSDRGNEKLFF
TRBJ2-7,many,-,TRBV7-2,TGTGCCAGCAGCTTAGATAGCAACGAGCAGTACTTC,CASSLDSNEQYF
TRBJ2-7,many,-,TRBV20-1,TGCAGTGCTAGAGATCGTAAACAGTCATCCTACGAGCAGTACTTC,CSARDRKQSSYEQYF
TRBJ1-5,many,TRBD1,TRBV27,TGTGCCAGCAGTTTACTTGGTGGACAGGGGGCAAATCAGCCCCAGCATTTT,CASSLLGGQGANQPQHF
TRBJ2-5,-,TRBD2,TRBV7-6,TGTGCCAGCAGCCCACCGGGACTACTGTACCAAGAGACCCAGTACTTC,CASSPPGLLYQETQYF
TRBJ1-1,few,-,TRBV30,TGTGCCTGGAGTGTATCCAGGAGGAACACTGAAGCTTTCTTT,CAWSVSRRNTEAFF
TRBJ2-3,many,TRBD2,TRBV6-1,TGTGCCAGCAGTGCCGGACTAGCGGGAAGCACAGATACGCAGTATTTT,CASSAGLAGSTDTQYF
TRBJ2-4,many,TRBD1,TRBV20-1,TGCAGTGCTTCCGGGACAGGGGCCCAAAACATTCAGTACTTC,CSASGTGAQNIQYF
TRBJ2-7,many,-,TRBV7-8,TGTGCCAGCAGCTTAGTGGCAGGGGATGGCTACGAGCAGTACTTC,CASSLVAGDGYEQYF
TRBJ1-2,many,TRBD1,TRBV29-1,TGCAGCGCCGGACAGGGGAGCTATGGCTACACCTTC,CSAGQGSYGYTF
TRBJ1-4,many,-,TRBV12-3/TRBV12-4,TGTGCCAGCAGTTCGGGAGTGACTAATGAAAAACTGTTTTTT,CASSSGVTNEKLFF
TRBJ2-2,-,-,TRBV29-1,TGCAGCGTTAGGGAACAAGCCGGGGAGCTGTTTTTT,CSVREQAGELFF
TRBJ2-1,many,-,TRBV12-3/TRBV12-4,TGTGCCAGCAGTTTAAGAGGGCTCGAGGAGCAGTTCTTC,CASSLRGLEEQFF
TRBJ2-7,-,-,TRBV7-2,TGTGCCAGCAGCCGGGGACCGGGCCCGGGGGCTTTGGGCGAGCAGTACTTC,CASSRGPGPGALGEQYF
TRBJ2-2,-,-,TRBV19,TGTGCCAGTAGCCAGCCAGGGGACACCGGGGAGCTGTTTTTT,CASSQPGDTGELFF
TRBJ2-7,-,TRBD2,TRBV10-2,TGCGCCAGCAGTGGGAGCGGGAGGGTCAACGAGCAGTACTTC,CASSGSGRVNEQYF
TRBJ2-2,few,-,TRBV20-1,TGCAGTGCTAGATCGATTACCACCGGGGAGCTGTTTTTT,CSARSITTGELFF
TRBJ1-1,many,-,TRBV20-1,TGCAGTGCTCCCAGGGGCGGCACTGAAGCTTTCTTT,CSAPRGGTEAFF
TRBJ1-1,few,TRBD1,TRBV7-9,TGTGCCAGCAGCCACCCGGGACAGGGAGACACTGAAGCTTTCTTT,CASSHPGQGDTEAFF
TRBJ2-5,few,TRBD1,TRBV11-1,TGTGCCAGCAGCTCGACAGGGGATTGGGAGACCCAGTACTTC,CASSSTGDWETQYF